A selection of T cell receptor beta chains follows, all from one sample in a study of shared clonotypes between healthy human individuals. Data came from immunoSEQ multiplex PCR; TCRdb stores just in-frame clones and leaves some out. The sample yields 2 million to 2.5 million clones, approximately 95% seen once. Sequenced input: naive CD4+ T cells from PBMCs. These receptors were obtained from a man between 18 and 35 years old in good health. Some clones in this sample may be carry-over from other donors' samples. Each CDR3 is given without its conserved first and last residue.

CDR3 protein	V gene	J gene
ASTGTGGATGANVLT	TRBV19	TRBJ2-6
ASSLTGTASNQPQH	TRBV28	TRBJ1-5
AGLGQY	TRBV7-3	TRBJ2-7
AVPPRTGSDSGNTIY	TRBV7-6	TRBJ1-3
ASSPTGDTDTQY	TRBV18	TRBJ2-3
ASSRASGAPYNEQF	TRBV19	TRBJ2-1
ASSLGGLLSYEQY	TRBV5-4	TRBJ2-7
ASSQGRVSYGYT	TRBV23-1	TRBJ1-2
ASSIGRGTEAF	TRBV19	TRBJ1-1
ASKGAPNEKLF	TRBV7-9	TRBJ1-4
ASSPLGIGEKLF	TRBV6-5	TRBJ1-4
SVGEVDAGARDEQY	TRBV29-1	TRBJ2-7
ASSSSESPDTQY	TRBV25-1	TRBJ2-3
SVRPEGYEQY	TRBV29-1	TRBJ2-7
ASSLRWNTGELF	TRBV7-2	TRBJ2-2
ASRGTGTGNEQF	TRBV19	TRBJ2-1
ASSEQGNQETQY	TRBV5-1	TRBJ2-5
ASSEASTGPNGNTIY	TRBV6-1	TRBJ1-3
ASSPRGQGSNYGYT	TRBV18	TRBJ1-2
ASSYDETTGEKLF	TRBV6-5	TRBJ1-4
ASSPILAGGVNEQF	TRBV4-3	TRBJ2-1
ASSGQGGMNTEAF	TRBV6-5	TRBJ1-1
ASSIGRNSGNTIY	TRBV19	TRBJ1-3
ASSQPRTVNYGYT	TRBV28	TRBJ1-2
ASSQEGQGRGTQY	TRBV4-1	TRBJ2-5
ASSYNSARTYEQY	TRBV6-6	TRBJ2-7
ASTWTGEAGYT	TRBV7-9	TRBJ1-2
ASSKPGLAFIGELF	TRBV28	TRBJ2-2
ASGKRETYEQY	TRBV7-2	TRBJ2-7
SVERQGYGYT	TRBV29-1	TRBJ1-2
ASKPGGFTGELF	TRBV2	TRBJ2-2
ASSSQTGASTEAF	TRBV7-3	TRBJ1-1
SAKGPSEQY	TRBV20-1	TRBJ2-7
SVGGTDTQY	TRBV29-1	TRBJ2-3
ASSLDIGGTQY	TRBV11-3	TRBJ2-5
AISDAKGQLGEQY	TRBV10-3	TRBJ2-7
ASSLVGGGTGELF	TRBV27	TRBJ2-2
ASSRLAGGRTQY	TRBV28	TRBJ2-3
ASSFGRVHEQY	TRBV28	TRBJ2-7
ASTGARGPLYGYT	TRBV2	TRBJ1-2
ASTRSTQETQY	TRBV5-4	TRBJ2-5
ASSDRGLAAYNEQF	TRBV2	TRBJ2-1
ASSFLGRAGNTIY	TRBV7-9	TRBJ1-3
ASSFNGIRPATNEKLF	TRBV28	TRBJ1-4
ASSLGTSGSREVDTQY	TRBV5-1	TRBJ2-3
ASSDVGVGRAEETQY	TRBV25-1	TRBJ2-5
ASSTRQGAVYEQY	TRBV5-5	TRBJ2-7
SARGPGAF	TRBV20-1	TRBJ1-1
ASTESEGTQY	TRBV9	TRBJ2-3
ASSLVPTPHNEQF	TRBV5-4	TRBJ2-1
ASSLPRQANTGELF	TRBV28	TRBJ2-2
AISDVDRGTSEQY	TRBV10-3	TRBJ2-7
ASSNPGAGYEQY	TRBV2	TRBJ2-7
ASSQTGAYEQY	TRBV19	TRBJ2-7